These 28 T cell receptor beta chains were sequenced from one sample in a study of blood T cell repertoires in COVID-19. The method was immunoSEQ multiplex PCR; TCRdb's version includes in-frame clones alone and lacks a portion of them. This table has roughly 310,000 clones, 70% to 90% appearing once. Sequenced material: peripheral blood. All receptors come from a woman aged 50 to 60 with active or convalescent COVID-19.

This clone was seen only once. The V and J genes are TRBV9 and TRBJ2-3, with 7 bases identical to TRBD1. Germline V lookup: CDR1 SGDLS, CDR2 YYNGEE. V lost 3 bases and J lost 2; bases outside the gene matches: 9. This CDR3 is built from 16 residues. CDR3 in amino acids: CASSEGAARHTDTQYF. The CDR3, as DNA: TGTGCCAGCAGCGAGGGGGCTGCACGACACACAGATACGCAGTATTTT.

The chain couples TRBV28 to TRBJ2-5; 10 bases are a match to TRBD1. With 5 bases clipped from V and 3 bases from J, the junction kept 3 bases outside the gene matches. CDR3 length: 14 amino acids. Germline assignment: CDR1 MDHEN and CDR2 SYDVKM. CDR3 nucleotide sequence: TGTGCCAGCAGTCCCGGGACAGGGGAAGAGACCCAGTACTTC. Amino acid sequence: CASSPGTGEETQYF.

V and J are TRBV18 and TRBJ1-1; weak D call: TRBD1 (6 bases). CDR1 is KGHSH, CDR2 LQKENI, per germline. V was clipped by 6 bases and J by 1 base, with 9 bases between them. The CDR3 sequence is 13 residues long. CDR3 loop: CASSIQGNTEAFF. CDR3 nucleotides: TGTGCCAGCTCGATACAGGGGAACACTGAAGCTTTCTTT.

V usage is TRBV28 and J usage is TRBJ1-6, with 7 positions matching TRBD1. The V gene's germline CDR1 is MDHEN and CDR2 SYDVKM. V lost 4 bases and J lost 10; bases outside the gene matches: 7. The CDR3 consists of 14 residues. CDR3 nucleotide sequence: TGTGCCAGCAGTTCCTACAGGGGAAGCTCACCCCTCCACTTT. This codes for CASSSYRGSSPLHF.

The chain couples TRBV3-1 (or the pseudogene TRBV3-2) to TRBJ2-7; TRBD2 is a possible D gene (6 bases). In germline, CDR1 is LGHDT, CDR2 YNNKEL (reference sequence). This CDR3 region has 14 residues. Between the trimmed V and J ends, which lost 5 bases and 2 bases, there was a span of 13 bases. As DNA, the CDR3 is TGTGCCAGCAGCATCGGGACTGTCACCTACGAGCAGTACTTC. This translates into CASSIGTVTYEQYF.

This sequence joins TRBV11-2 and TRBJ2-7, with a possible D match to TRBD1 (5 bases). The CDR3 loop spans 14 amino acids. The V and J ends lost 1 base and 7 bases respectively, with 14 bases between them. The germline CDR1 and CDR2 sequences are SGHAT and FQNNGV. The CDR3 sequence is CASSLGTLSGEQYF. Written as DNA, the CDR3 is TGTGCCAGCAGCTTAGGCACATTATCAGGGGAGCAGTACTTC.

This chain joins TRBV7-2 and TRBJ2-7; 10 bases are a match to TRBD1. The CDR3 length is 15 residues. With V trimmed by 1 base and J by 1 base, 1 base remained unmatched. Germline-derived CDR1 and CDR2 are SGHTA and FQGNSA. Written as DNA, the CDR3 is TGTGCCAGCAGCTTAGGGGGACAGGGGTCCTACGAGCAGTACTTC. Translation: CASSLGGQGSYEQYF.

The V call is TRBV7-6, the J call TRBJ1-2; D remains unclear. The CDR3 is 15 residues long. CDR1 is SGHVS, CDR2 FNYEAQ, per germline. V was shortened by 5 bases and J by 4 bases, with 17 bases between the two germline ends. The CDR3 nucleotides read TGTGCCAGCAGCCCCAGAGGGCGAGACCTCTATGGCTACACCTTC. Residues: CASSPRGRDLYGYTF.

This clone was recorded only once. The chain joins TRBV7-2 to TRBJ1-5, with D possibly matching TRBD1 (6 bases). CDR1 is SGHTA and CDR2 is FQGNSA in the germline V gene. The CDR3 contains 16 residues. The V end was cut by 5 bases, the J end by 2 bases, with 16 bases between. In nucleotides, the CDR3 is TGTGCCAGCAGCAGGGGGGGGGCGCGCGGCAATCAGCCCCAGCATTTT. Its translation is CASSRGGARGNQPQHF.

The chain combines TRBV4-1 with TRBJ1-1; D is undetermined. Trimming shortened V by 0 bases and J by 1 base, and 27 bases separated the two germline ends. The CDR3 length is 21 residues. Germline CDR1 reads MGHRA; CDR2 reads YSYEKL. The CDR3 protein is CASSQDNKSRLRLAENTEAFF. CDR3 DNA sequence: TGCGCCAGCAGCCAAGACAATAAAAGCCGGCTTCGGTTGGCGGAGAACACTGAAGCTTTCTTT.

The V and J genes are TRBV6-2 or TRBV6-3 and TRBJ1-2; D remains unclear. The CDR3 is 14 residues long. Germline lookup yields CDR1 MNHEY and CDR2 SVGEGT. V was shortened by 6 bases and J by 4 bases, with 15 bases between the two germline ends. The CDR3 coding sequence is TGTGCCAGCAGCCTCTCCGAGTATACCTATGGCTACACCTTC. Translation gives CASSLSEYTYGYTF.

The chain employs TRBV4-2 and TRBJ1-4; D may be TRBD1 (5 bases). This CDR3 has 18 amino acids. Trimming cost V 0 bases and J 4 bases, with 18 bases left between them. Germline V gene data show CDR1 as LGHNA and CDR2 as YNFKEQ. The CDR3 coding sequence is TGTGCCAGCAGCCAAGAATATTGGAAGGGGAGGGGTAATGAAAAACTGTTTTTT. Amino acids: CASSQEYWKGRGNEKLFF.

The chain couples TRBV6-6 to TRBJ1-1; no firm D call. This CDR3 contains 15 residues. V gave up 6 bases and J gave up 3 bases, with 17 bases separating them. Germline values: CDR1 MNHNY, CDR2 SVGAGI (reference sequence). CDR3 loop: CASSSLLQRDTEAFF. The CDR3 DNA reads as TGTGCCAGCAGCTCCCTTCTCCAACGGGACACTGAAGCTTTCTTT.

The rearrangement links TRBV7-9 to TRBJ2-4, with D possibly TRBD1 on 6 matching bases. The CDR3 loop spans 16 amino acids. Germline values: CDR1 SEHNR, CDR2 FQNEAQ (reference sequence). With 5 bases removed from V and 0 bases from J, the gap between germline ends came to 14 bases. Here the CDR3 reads CASSPPTGGAKNIQYF. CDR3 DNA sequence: TGTGCCAGCAGCCCTCCGACAGGAGGAGCCAAAAACATTCAGTACTTC.

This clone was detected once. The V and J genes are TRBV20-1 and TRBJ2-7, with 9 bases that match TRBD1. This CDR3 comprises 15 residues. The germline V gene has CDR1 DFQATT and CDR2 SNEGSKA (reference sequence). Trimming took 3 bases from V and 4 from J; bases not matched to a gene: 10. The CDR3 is CSASKSGQGPYEQYF. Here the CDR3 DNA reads TGCAGTGCTAGTAAATCGGGACAGGGTCCTTACGAGCAGTACTTC.

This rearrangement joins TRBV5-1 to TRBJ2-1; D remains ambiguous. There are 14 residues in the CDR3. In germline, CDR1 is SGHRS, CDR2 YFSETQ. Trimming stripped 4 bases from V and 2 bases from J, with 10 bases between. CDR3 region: CASSRDTTYNEQFF. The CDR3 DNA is TGCGCCAGCAGCCGAGACACAACCTACAATGAGCAGTTCTTC.

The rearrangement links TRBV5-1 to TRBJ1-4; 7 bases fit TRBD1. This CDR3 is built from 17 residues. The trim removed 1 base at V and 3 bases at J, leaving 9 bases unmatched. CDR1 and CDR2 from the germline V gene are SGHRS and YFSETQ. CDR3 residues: CASSLTDRVAPNEKLFF. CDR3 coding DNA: TGCGCCAGCAGCTTGACCGACAGGGTAGCCCCTAATGAAAAACTGTTTTTT. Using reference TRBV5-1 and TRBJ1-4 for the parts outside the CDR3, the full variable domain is KAGVTQTPRYLIKTRGQQVTLSCSPISGHRSVSWYQQTPGQGLQFLFEYFSETQRNKGNFPGRFSGRQFSNSRSEMNVSTLELGDSALYLCASSLTDRVAPNEKLFFGSGTQLSVL.

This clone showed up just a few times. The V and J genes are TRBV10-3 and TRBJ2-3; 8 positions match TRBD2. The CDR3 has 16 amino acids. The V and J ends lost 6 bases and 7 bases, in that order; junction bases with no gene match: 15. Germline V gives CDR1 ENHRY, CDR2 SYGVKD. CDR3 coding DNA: TGTGCCATCAGGCGAGAAGCGGGGGAGGCACGATATACGCAGTATTTT. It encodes CAIRREAGEARYTQYF.

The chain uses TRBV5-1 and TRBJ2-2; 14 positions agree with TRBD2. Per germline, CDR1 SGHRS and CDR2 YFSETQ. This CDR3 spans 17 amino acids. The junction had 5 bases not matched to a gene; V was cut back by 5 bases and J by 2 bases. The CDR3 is CASSPGLAGVNTGELFF. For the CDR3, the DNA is TGCGCCAGCAGTCCGGGACTAGCGGGAGTTAACACCGGGGAGCTGTTTTTT.

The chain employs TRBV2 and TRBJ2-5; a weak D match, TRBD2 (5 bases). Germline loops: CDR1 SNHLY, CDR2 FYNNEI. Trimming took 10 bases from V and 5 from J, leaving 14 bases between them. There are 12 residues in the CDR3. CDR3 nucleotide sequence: TGTGCCATCAGCCCTAGCAGGGAGACCCAGTACTTC. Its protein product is CAISPSRETQYF. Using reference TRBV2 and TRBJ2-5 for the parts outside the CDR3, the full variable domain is EPEVTQTPSHQVTQMGQEVILRCVPISNHLYFYWYRQILGQKVEFLVSFYNNEISEKSEIFDDQFSVERPDGSNFTLKIRSTKLEDSAMYFCAISPSRETQYFGPGTRLLVL.

This CDR3 is CASSPSGAFYEQYF. DNA for the CDR3: TGTGCCAGCAGCCCTAGCGGGGCTTTTTACGAGCAGTACTTC. The genes are TRBV28 and TRBJ2-7, with 9 bases identical to TRBD2. The CDR3 loop spans 14 amino acids. Germline V gives CDR1 MDHEN, CDR2 SYDVKM. V shed 6 bases and J 4 bases; nucleotides not matched to a gene: 7.

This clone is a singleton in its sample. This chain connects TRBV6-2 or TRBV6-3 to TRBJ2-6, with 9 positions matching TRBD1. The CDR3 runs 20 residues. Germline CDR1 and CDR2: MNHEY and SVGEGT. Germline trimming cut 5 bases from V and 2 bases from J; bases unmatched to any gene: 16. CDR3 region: CASSHPMGRGQGTGANVLTF. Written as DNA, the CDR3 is TGTGCCAGCAGTCATCCTATGGGGCGTGGACAGGGGACTGGGGCCAACGTCCTGACTTTC.

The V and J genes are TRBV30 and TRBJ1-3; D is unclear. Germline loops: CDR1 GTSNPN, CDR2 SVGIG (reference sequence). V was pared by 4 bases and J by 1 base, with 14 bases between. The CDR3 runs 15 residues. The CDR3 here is CAWTSLPGSGNTIYF. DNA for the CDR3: TGTGCCTGGACCTCATTACCGGGTTCTGGAAACACCATATATTTT.

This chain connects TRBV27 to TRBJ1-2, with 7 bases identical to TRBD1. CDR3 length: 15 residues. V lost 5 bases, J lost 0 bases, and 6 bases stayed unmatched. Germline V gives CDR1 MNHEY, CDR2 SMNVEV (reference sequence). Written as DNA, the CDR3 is TGTGCCAGCAGTCGGACAGGCCCTCCTAACTATGGCTACACCTTC. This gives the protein CASSRTGPPNYGYTF.

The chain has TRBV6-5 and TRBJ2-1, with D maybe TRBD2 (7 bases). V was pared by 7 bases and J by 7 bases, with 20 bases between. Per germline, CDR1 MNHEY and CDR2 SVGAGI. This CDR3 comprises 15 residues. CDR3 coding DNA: TGTGCCAGCACTCGAGGAGGGGGGGCCGGGAATGAGCAGTTCTTC. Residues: CASTRGGGAGNEQFF.

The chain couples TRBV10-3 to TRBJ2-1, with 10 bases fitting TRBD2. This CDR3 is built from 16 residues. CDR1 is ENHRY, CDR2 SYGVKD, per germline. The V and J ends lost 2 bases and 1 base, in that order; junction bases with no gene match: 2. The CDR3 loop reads CAISETSGESYNEQFF. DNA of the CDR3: TGTGCCATCAGTGAGACTAGCGGGGAGTCCTACAATGAGCAGTTCTTC.

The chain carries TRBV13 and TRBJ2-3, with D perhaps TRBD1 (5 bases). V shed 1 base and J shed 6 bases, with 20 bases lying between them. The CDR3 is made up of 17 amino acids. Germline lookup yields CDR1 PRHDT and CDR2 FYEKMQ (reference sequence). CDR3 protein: CASSLALFIGARDTQYF. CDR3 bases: TGTGCCAGCAGCTTAGCTTTGTTTATTGGGGCCCGGGATACGCAGTATTTT.

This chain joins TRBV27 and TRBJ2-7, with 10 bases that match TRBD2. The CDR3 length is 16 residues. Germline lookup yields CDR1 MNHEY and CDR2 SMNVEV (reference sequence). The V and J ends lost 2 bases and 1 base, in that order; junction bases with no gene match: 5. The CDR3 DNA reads TGTGCCAGCAGTTTAAGTGGACTAGCGGATTCCTACGAGCAGTACTTC. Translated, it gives CASSLSGLADSYEQYF.